Each of the 17 T cell receptor beta chains below was sequenced from the same sample in a study of CD8 T cells in Susac syndrome. Random hexamers were used to reverse transcribe roughly 0.45 to 1 ug of RNA. One entry per CDR3 protein, called by TCRdb with MiXCR from the immunoSEQ multiplex PCR reads. This table has around 180,000 distinct CDR3 sequences, around 94% appearing once. The material sequenced was CD4+ T cells from PBMCs. All receptors derive from a human donor with Susac syndrome.

This chain uses TRBV6-5 with TRBJ2-3, with 8 bases that match TRBD1. Trimming removed 0 bases from V and 4 bases from J; junction bases left unmatched: 0. CDR3 length: 14 residues. Per the germline V gene, CDR1 is MNHEY and CDR2 is SVGAGI. The CDR3 sequence: CASSYSTGADTQYF. The CDR3 bases are TGTGCCAGCAGTTACTCGACAGGGGCAGATACGCAGTATTTT.

The V gene is TRBV4-2, the J gene TRBJ2-2, with no clear D. The V gene's germline CDR1 is LGHNA and CDR2 YNFKEQ. Trimming took 0 bases from V and 7 from J, leaving 12 bases between them. This CDR3 spans 15 amino acids. The CDR3 DNA reads as TGTGCCAGCAGCCAAGATTCCAGAAGTGACGGGGAGCTGTTTTTT. Its protein product is CASSQDSRSDGELFF.

In nucleotides, the CDR3 is TGTGCCAGCGGTACAGGGGCGACAGGGAAGGTGGAGCAGTTCTTC. Translation: CASGTGATGKVEQFF. V gene TRBV6-2 or TRBV6-3 combines with J gene TRBJ2-1, with TRBD1 identical over 7 bases. The CDR3 consists of 15 residues. Per germline, CDR1 MNHEY and CDR2 SVGEGT. V was clipped by 8 bases and J by 10 bases; unmatched bases: 17.

This clonotype was seen a handful of times. One end of the junction is discordant with germline, which a read error may explain. CDR3 region: CASSSQGYEQYF. Here the CDR3 DNA reads TGTGCCAGCAGTTCACAGGGTTACGAGCAGTACTTC. The chain carries TRBV5-1 and TRBJ2-7; TRBD1 is a possible D gene (6 bases). CDR1 and CDR2 from the germline V gene are SGHRS and YFSETQ. The CDR3 length is 12 residues.

The V gene is TRBV20-1, the J gene TRBJ2-3; D might be TRBD1 or TRBD2, each matching 5 bases. CDR3 size: 13 residues. Germline lookup yields CDR1 DFQATT and CDR2 SNEGSKA (reference sequence). Trimming took 4 bases from V and 5 from J, leaving 13 bases between them. CDR3 amino acids: CSATGPLGDTQYF. As DNA, the CDR3 is TGCAGTGCTACGGGACCCTTAGGAGATACGCAGTATTTT.

J is TRBJ2-5 and V is TRBV7-2; D is unresolved. CDR3 length: 12 residues. V lost 3 bases to trimming and J lost 5 bases, with 7 bases between them. Looked up from germline, CDR1 is SGHTA and CDR2 is FQGNSA. CDR3 sequence reads: CASSFFWETQYF. The CDR3 DNA follows: TGTGCCAGCAGCTTTTTTTGGGAGACCCAGTACTTC.

The chain carries TRBV11-2 and TRBJ2-7; D ambiguous. Between the trimmed V and J ends, which lost 6 bases and 8 bases, there was a span of 17 bases. This CDR3 is 13 amino acids long. Germline CDR1 and CDR2: SGHAT and FQNNGV. CDR3 sequence (DNA): TGTGCCAGCAGGGCTGGTCCGACAACCAAGCAGTACTTC. Protein: CASRAGPTTKQYF. Combining the CDR3 with reference TRBV11-2 and TRBJ2-7 gives the whole variable domain EAGVAQSPRYKIIEKRQSVAFWCNPISGHATLYWYQQILGQGPKLLIQFQNNGVVDDSQLPKDRFSAERLKGVDSTLKIQPAKLEDSAVYLCASRAGPTTKQYFGPGTRLTVT.

The gene calls are TRBV18 and TRBJ1-5; 10 nucleotides align to TRBD1. CDR3 size: 15 residues. V lost 5 bases to trimming and J lost 4 bases; unmatched junction nucleotides: 5. Germline values: CDR1 KGHSH, CDR2 LQKENI. This CDR3 is CASSTLGQGNQPQHF. The CDR3 DNA follows: TGTGCCAGCTCAACCCTGGGACAGGGGAATCAGCCCCAGCATTTT.

This sequence joins TRBV18 and TRBJ1-2; 10 bases map to TRBD1. The CDR3 contains 14 residues. CDR1 is KGHSH, CDR2 LQKENI, per germline. J gave up 4 bases and V 3 bases, and 2 bases lay outside the gene matches. The CDR3 sequence is CASSPRDRGYGYTF. CDR3 in DNA: TGTGCCAGCTCACCCCGGGACAGGGGCTATGGCTACACCTTC.

This chain links TRBV18 with TRBJ2-5; D is unclear. CDR1 is KGHSH, CDR2 LQKENI, per germline. Trimming took 4 bases from V and 1 from J, leaving 7 bases between them. The CDR3 spans 13 residues. Here the CDR3 reads CASSQSSQETQYF. In DNA, the CDR3 is TGTGCCAGCTCACAGTCCAGCCAAGAGACCCAGTACTTC.

The chain employs TRBV3-1 and TRBJ2-5; D is possibly TRBD1 or TRBD2 (6 bases each). The V gene lost 4 bases and the J gene lost 1 base, with 16 bases spanning the gap. The CDR3 is made up of 16 amino acids. Germline V lookup: CDR1 LGHDT, CDR2 YNNKEL (reference sequence). The CDR3 protein is CASSPGASLVQETQYF. The CDR3 DNA is TGTGCCAGCAGCCCGGGGGCTAGCCTTGTCCAAGAGACCCAGTACTTC.

The chain couples TRBV9 to TRBJ2-2; a weak D match, TRBD2 (5 bases). Between the trimmed V and J ends, which lost 7 bases and 5 bases, there was a span of 12 bases. The CDR3 has 13 amino acids. Germline CDR1 is SGDLS and CDR2 is YYNGEE. In DNA form, the CDR3 reads TGTGCCAGCGGTCCCGAGGGAACCGGGGAGCTGTTTTTT. This gives the protein CASGPEGTGELFF.

The J gene is TRBJ1-1, the V gene TRBV15; D unclear. This CDR3 has 14 residues. Germline-derived CDR1 and CDR2 are LNHNV and YYDKDF (reference sequence). Trimming left V 0 bases short and J 3 bases short, with 8 bases between. CDR3 loop: CATSRERGYTEAFF. In DNA, the CDR3 is TGTGCCACCAGCAGAGAACGCGGCTACACTGAAGCTTTCTTT.

This chain connects TRBV27 to TRBJ2-5; no clear D. Germline CDR1 MNHEY, CDR2 SMNVEV (reference sequence). V lost 5 bases and J 6 bases, leaving 19 bases between the germline ends. The CDR3 extends over 15 amino acids. The chain's CDR3 is CASSPRQRSMQTQYF. The CDR3 DNA reads TGTGCCAGCAGTCCTAGGCAAAGGTCTATGCAGACCCAGTACTTC.

This chain joins TRBV5-1 and TRBJ1-5; D is possibly TRBD1 (5 bases). The CDR3 covers 15 residues. Looked up from germline, CDR1 is SGHRS and CDR2 is YFSETQ. Trimming shortened V by 1 base and J by 5 bases, and 13 bases separated the two germline ends. The CDR3 spells CASSLIGAGDQPQHF. The DNA for the CDR3 is TGCGCCAGCAGCTTGATAGGGGCAGGCGATCAGCCCCAGCATTTT. The complete variable domain, with remaining parts taken from reference TRBV5-1 and TRBJ1-5, reads KAGVTQTPRYLIKTRGQQVTLSCSPISGHRSVSWYQQTPGQGLQFLFEYFSETQRNKGNFPGRFSGRQFSNSRSEMNVSTLELGDSALYLCASSLIGAGDQPQHFGDGTRLSIL.

V usage is TRBV10-2 and J usage is TRBJ2-5; no definite D call. CDR1 WSHSY and CDR2 SAAADI come from the germline V gene. The CDR3 runs 12 residues. V was cut by 4 bases and J by 4 bases, with 7 bases left in between. The CDR3 spells CASSAVGETQYF. The CDR3 region has the DNA TGCGCCAGCAGTGCGGTAGGAGAGACCCAGTACTTC.

The chain has TRBV14 and TRBJ2-4; 9 bases fit TRBD1. Per the germline V gene, CDR1 is SGHDN and CDR2 is FVKESK. The V gene end was trimmed by 4 bases and the J gene end by 0 bases; junction bases not matched to a gene: 7. The CDR3 totals 17 residues. The CDR3 reads CASSRTGGGIAKNIQYF. As DNA, the CDR3 is TGTGCCAGCAGCCGAACAGGGGGCGGAATAGCCAAAAACATTCAGTACTTC.